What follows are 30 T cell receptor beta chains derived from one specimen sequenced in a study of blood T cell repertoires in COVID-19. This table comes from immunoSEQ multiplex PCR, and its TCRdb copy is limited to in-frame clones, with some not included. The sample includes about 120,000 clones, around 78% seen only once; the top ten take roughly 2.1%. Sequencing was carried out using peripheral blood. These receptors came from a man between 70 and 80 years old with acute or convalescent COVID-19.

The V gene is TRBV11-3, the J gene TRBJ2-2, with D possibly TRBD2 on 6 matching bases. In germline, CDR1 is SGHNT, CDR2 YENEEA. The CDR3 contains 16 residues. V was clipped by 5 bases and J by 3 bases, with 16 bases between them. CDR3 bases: TGTGCCAGCAGCCAAGTTAGGAGGGCTTACACCGGGGAGCTGTTTTTT. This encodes CASSQVRRAYTGELFF.

The CDR3 DNA reads as TGTGCCAGCAGCTTAGCGGGGGGACCTAAGGCCAACGTCCTGACTTTC. Its protein is CASSLAGGPKANVLTF. V gene TRBV7-2 combines with J gene TRBJ2-6; perhaps TRBD2 as D (6 bases). Trimming took 0 bases from V and 6 from J, leaving 12 bases between them. Germline V CDR1 and CDR2: SGHTA, FQGNSA. This CDR3 has 16 residues.

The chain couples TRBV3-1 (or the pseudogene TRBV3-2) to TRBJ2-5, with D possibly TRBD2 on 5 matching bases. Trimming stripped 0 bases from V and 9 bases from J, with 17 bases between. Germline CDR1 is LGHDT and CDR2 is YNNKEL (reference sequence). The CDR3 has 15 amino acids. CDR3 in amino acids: CASSQDLSDSVAQYF. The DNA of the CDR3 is TGTGCCAGCAGCCAAGACCTCTCGGACTCGGTGGCCCAGTACTTC.

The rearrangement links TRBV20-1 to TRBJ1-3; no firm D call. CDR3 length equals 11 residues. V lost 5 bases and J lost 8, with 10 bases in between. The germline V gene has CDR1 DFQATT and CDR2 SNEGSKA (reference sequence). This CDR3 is CSAEFADTIYF. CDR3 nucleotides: TGCAGTGCTGAGTTTGCGGACACCATATATTTT.

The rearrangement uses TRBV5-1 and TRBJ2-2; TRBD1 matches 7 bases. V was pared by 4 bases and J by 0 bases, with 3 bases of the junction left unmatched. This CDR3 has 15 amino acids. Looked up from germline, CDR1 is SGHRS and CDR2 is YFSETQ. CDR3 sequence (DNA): TGCGCCAGCAGCGAGACAGGGACGAACACCGGGGAGCTGTTTTTT. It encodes CASSETGTNTGELFF.

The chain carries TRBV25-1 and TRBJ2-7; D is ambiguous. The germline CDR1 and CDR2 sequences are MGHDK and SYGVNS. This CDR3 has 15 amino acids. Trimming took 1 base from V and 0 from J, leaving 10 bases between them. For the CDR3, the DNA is TGTGCCAGCAGTGAATTGGGCAGATTCTCCTACGAGCAGTACTTC. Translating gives CASSELGRFSYEQYF.

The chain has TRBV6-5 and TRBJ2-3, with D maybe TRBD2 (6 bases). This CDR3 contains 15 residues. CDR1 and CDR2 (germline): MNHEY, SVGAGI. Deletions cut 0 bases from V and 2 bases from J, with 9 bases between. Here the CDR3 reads CASSYSGGATDTQYF. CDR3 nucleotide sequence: TGTGCCAGCAGTTACTCGGGCGGGGCCACAGATACGCAGTATTTT.

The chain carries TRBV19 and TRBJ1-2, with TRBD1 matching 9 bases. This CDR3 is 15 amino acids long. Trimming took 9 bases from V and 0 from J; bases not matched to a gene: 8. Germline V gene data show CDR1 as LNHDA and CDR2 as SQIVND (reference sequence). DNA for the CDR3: TGTGCCAGCCTTGGGACAGGGTTAGCTAACTATGGCTACACCTTC. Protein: CASLGTGLANYGYTF.

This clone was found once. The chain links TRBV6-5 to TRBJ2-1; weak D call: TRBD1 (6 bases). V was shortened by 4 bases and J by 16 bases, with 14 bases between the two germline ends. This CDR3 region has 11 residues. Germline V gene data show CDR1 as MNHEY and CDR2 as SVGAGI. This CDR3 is CASSLRTAPFF. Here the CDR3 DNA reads TGTGCCAGCAGTTTACGGACAGCCCCATTCTTC.

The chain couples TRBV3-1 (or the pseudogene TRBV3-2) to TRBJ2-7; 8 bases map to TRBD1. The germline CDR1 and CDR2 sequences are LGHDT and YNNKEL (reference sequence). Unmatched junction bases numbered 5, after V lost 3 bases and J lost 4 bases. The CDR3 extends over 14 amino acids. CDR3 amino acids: CASSHRTGGYEQYF. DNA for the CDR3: TGTGCCAGCAGCCATCGAACAGGGGGATACGAGCAGTACTTC.

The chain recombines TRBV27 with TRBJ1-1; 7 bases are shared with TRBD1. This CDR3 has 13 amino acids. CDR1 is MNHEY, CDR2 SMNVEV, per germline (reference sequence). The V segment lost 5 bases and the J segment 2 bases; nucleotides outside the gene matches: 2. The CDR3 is CASSRTGNTEAFF. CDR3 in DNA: TGTGCCAGCAGTCGGACAGGCAACACTGAAGCTTTCTTT.

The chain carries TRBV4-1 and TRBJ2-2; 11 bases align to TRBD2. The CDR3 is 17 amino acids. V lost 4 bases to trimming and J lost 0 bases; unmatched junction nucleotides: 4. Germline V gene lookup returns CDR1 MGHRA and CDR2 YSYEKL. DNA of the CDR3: TGCGCCAGCAGCCCGATAGCGGGGGGGGCGAACACCGGGGAGCTGTTTTTT. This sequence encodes CASSPIAGGANTGELFF.

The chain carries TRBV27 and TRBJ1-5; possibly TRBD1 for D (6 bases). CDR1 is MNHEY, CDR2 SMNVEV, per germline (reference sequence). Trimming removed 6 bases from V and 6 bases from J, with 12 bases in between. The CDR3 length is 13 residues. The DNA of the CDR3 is TGTGCCAGCAGGGACAGTTGGAGTCAGCCCCAGCATTTT. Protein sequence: CASRDSWSQPQHF.

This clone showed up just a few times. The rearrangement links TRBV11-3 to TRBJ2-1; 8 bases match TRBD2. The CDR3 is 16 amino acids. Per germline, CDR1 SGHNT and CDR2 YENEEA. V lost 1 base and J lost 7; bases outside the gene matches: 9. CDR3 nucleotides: TGTGCCAGCAGCTTAGTACCAACTAGCGGTGCAAATGAGCAGTTCTTC. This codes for CASSLVPTSGANEQFF.

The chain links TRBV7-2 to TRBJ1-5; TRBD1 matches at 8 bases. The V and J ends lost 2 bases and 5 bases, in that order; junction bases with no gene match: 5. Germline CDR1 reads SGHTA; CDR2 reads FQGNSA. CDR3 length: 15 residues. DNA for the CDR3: TGTGCCAGCAGCTTAATGACAGGGGTGCATCAGCCCCAGCATTTT. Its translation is CASSLMTGVHQPQHF.

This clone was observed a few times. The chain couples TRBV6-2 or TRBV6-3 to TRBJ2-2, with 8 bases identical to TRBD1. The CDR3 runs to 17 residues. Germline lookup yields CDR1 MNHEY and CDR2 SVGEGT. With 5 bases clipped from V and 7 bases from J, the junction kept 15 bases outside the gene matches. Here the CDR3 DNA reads TGTGCCAGCAGTCCCGGGCTGGGCAGGGGGCAGAGCGGGGAGCTGTTTTTT. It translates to CASSPGLGRGQSGELFF.

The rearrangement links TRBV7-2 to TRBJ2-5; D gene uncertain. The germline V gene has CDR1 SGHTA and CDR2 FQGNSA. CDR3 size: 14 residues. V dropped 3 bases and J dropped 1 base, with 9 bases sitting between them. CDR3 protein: CASSLSSVQETQYF. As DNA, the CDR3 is TGTGCCAGCAGCTTGAGTTCCGTCCAAGAGACCCAGTACTTC.

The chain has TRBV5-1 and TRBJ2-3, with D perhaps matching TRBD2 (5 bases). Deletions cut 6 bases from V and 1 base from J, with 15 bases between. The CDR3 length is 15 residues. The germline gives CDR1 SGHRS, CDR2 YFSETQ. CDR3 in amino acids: CASNHRGGGTDTQYF. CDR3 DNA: TGCGCCAGCAACCATCGGGGTGGCGGCACAGATACGCAGTATTTT.

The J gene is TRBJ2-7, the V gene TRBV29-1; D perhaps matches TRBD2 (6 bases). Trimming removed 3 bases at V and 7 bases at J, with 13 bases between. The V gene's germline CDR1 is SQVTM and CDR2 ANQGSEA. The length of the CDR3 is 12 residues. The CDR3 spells CSVEGLWREQYF. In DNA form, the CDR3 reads TGCAGCGTTGAGGGACTTTGGAGGGAGCAGTACTTC.

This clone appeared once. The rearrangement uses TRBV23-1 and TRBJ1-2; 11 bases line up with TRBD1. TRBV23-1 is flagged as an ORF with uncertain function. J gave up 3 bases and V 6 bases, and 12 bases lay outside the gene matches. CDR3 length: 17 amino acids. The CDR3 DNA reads TGCGCCAGCAGGAATTGGGGACAGGGGGAGTCTTACTATGGCTACACCTTC. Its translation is CASRNWGQGESYYGYTF.

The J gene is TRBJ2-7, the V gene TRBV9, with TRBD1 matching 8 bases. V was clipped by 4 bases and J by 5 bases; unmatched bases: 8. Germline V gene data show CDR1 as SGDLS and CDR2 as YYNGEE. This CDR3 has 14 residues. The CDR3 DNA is TGTGCCAGCAGCCCCGGACAGGGTAGGAACGAGCAGTACTTC. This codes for CASSPGQGRNEQYF.

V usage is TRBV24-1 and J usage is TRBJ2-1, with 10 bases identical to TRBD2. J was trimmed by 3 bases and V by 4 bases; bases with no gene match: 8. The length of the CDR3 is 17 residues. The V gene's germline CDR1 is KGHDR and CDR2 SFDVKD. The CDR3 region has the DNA TGTGCCACCAGTGACCCGAAAGCGGGGGGGGTCTACAATGAGCAGTTCTTC. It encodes CATSDPKAGGVYNEQFF.

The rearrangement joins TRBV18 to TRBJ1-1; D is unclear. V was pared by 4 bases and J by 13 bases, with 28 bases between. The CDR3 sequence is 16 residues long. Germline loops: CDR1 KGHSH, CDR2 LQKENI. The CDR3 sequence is CASSLTTLNRGEAVFF. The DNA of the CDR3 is TGTGCCAGCTCACTCACTACACTAAACAGAGGTGAAGCGGTTTTCTTT.

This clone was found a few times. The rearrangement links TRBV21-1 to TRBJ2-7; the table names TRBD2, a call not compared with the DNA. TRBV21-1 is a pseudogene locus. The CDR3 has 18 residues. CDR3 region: CASTKGRLLGTVFYEQYF. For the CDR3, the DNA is TGTGCCAGCACCAAAGGGAGGCTTTTAGGAACAGTGTTCTACGAGCAGTACTTC.

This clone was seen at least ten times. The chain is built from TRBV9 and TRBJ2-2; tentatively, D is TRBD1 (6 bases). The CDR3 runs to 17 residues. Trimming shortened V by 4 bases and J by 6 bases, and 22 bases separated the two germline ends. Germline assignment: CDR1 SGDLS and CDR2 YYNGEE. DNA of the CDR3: TGTGCCAGCAGCCGGGCTACAGGGACCGTAACGCCCGGGGAGCTGTTTTTT. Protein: CASSRATGTVTPGELFF.

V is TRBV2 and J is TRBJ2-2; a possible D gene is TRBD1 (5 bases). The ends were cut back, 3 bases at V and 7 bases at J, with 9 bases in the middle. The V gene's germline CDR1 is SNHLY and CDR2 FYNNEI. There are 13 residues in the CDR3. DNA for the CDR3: TGTGCCAGCAGTGATCAGGGAATCGGGGAGCTGTTTTTT. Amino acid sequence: CASSDQGIGELFF.

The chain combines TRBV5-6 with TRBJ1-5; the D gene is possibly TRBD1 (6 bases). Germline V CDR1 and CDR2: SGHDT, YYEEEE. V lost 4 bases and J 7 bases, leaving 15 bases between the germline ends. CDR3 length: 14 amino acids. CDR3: CASSTWLQGQPQHF. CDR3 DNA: TGTGCCAGCAGCACTTGGCTACAGGGACAGCCCCAGCATTTT.

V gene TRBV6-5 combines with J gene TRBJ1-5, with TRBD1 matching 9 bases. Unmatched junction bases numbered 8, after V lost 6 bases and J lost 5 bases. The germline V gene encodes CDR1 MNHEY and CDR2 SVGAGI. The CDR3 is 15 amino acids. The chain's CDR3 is CASRPDRGRDQPQHF. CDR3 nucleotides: TGTGCCAGCAGACCGGACAGGGGACGGGATCAGCCCCAGCATTTT.

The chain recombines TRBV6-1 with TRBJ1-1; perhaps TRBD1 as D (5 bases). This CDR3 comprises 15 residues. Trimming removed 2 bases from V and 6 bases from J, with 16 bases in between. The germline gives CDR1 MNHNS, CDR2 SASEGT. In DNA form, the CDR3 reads TGTGCCAGCAGTGAACAGGGTTGGGCTCTCGCTGAAGCTTTCTTT. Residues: CASSEQGWALAEAFF.

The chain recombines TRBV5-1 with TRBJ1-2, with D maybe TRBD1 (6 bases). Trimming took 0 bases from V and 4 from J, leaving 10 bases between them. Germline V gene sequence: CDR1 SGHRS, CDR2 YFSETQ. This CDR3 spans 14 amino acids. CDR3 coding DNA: TGCGCCAGCAGCTTGGGTACAGGGACCTATGGCTACACCTTC. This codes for CASSLGTGTYGYTF.